The clone carrying this TCR beta chain was found a few times. Deletions cut 2 bases from V and 0 bases from J, with 19 bases between. The V gene's germline CDR1 is MGHRA and CDR2 YSYEKL. This CDR3 region has 19 residues. Enrolled through a virtual design, the participants were between roughly 18 and 95 years of age and came from some 26 US areas. The source of the sample is a study of blood T cell repertoires in COVID-19. Study at large: The samples span acute and convalescent COVID-19 from the United States, Italy and Spain.

How the authors handled the data: Researchers report that nucleated cell counts were estimated from reference gene primer amplification. Measured with immunoSEQ multiplex PCR; TCRdb has only the in-frame clones, and not every one. From that table come the V and J calls and clone size; the DNA was used to work out D and trimming. The repertoire has around 450,000 clones, about 90% of them found once; the top ten carry 0.7%. This clonotype was sampled from a woman aged 18-35 years who had recovered from COVID-19. What was sequenced was PBMCs or T cells enriched from blood (not recorded which). The V and J genes are TRBV4-1 and TRBJ2-2; TRBD1 might be the D (5 bases). CDR3 sequence (DNA): TGCGCCAGCAGCCAAATAGGTGCTTTACAGGCCACGAACACCGGGGAGCTGTTTTTT. It specifies CASSQIGALQATNTGELFF.